The rows below give T cell receptor beta chains drawn from one sample of a study of blood T cell repertoires in COVID-19. The data were produced by immunoSEQ multiplex PCR, yet TCRdb's version contains in-frame clones alone and is incomplete. The table includes about 410,000 clones, about 90% detected once. Sequenced sample: PBMCs or T cells enriched from blood (not recorded which). These receptors were obtained from a man aged 18 to 29 who had recovered from COVID-19. Both conserved end residues are part of each CDR3. The D gene is left open where the match is weak. Not every row has a clone size; where given, it reads once, few, many or a size class.

D gene,clone size,J gene,V gene,CDR3 DNA,CDR3 protein
.,.,TRBJ1-4,TRBV6-5,TGTGCCAGCAGCCCGACAGAATTTAATGAAAAACTGTTTTTT,CASSPTEFNEKLFF
.,.,TRBJ1-2,TRBV7-3,TGTGCCAGCAGCCCAGGGATCTTC,CASSPGIF
TRBD1,.,TRBJ1-4,TRBV7-8,TGTGCCAGCAGCCCGCCAGAGGGATCGACAGGGCCCGATGAAAAACTGTTTTTT,CASSPPEGSTGPDEKLFF
.,.,TRBJ1-6,TRBV25-1,TGTGCCAGCAGTGAATATTCCGAGTTTAATTCACCCCTCCACTTT,CASSEYSEFNSPLHF
.,.,TRBJ1-1,TRBV5-4,TGTGCCAGCAGCTTGACCGCGGGGGGTGACACTGAAGCTTTCTTT,CASSLTAGGDTEAFF
TRBD2,.,TRBJ2-5,TRBV6-1,TGTGCCAGCAGTGAAGAATTGGCGGGAGAGGGTCAAGAGACCCAGTACTTC,CASSEELAGEGQETQYF
.,.,TRBJ2-1,TRBV10-2,TGCGCCAGCAGTGAACGCGGCGGGATTGGGGAGCAGTTCTTC,CASSERGGIGEQFF
.,.,TRBJ2-3,TRBV18,TGTGCCAGCTCCTCGGGGTCCAGAACCACAGATACGCAGTATTTT,CASSSGSRTTDTQYF
.,.,TRBJ2-7,TRBV4-1,TGCGCCAGCAGCCAGTCGAGGACCGAAGGGAGCGAGCAGTACTTC,CASSQSRTEGSEQYF
TRBD1,.,TRBJ1-2,TRBV12-3/TRBV12-4,TGTGCCAGCATCGCACAGGGGCGCTATGGCTACACCTTC,CASIAQGRYGYTF
.,.,TRBJ1-1,TRBV7-3,TGTGCCAGCAGCTTGACAGGGAACACTGAAGCTTTCTTT,CASSLTGNTEAFF
.,.,TRBJ1-2,TRBV12-3/TRBV12-4,TGTGCCAGCAGTTCGGGACTGAACTATGGCTACACCTTC,CASSSGLNYGYTF
.,few,TRBJ1-1,TRBV19,TGTGCCAGTAATAGGAACACTGAAGCTTTCTTT,CASNRNTEAFF
TRBD1,few,TRBJ1-4,TRBV19,TGTGCCAGTAGTGCTGACAGGGGATTGTCTAATGAAAAACTGTTTTTT,CASSADRGLSNEKLFF
TRBD1,.,TRBJ1-2,TRBV5-8,TGTGCCAGCACCCCCGTGACAGGGAGAGGGAACTATGGCTACACCTTC,CASTPVTGRGNYGYTF
.,.,TRBJ1-1,TRBV27,TGTGCCAGCAGCCTTAGGGGAAGCACTGAAGCTTTCTTT,CASSLRGSTEAFF
.,.,TRBJ1-2,TRBV6-5,TGTGCCAGCAATGTGAACGGAGCTAACTATGGCTACACCTTC,CASNVNGANYGYTF
TRBD1,.,TRBJ1-6,TRBV5-1,TGCGCCAGCAGCATTCAAGGACAGGGCAATTCACCCCTCCACTTT,CASSIQGQGNSPLHF
.,.,TRBJ1-1,TRBV7-3,TGTGCCAGCAGCTGGGGGTCCCTGGGCGGGGACACTGAAGCTTTCTTT,CASSWGSLGGDTEAFF
.,few,TRBJ1-2,TRBV9,TGTGCCAGCAGCGTCGGGACTTCCAACTATGGCTACACCTTC,CASSVGTSNYGYTF
TRBD2,.,TRBJ2-1,TRBV28,TGTGCCAGCAGCCCACGACTAGCGGGAGGGCAAGGGCATGAGCAGTTCTTC,CASSPRLAGGQGHEQFF
.,.,TRBJ1-5,TRBV28,TGTGCCAGCAGTTCTTATAGCAATCAGCCCCAGCATTTT,CASSSYSNQPQHF
TRBD1,.,TRBJ1-5,TRBV6-2/TRBV6-3,TGTGCCAGCAGTTACGACAGGGGGCAGCAGCCCCAGCATTTT,CASSYDRGQQPQHF
TRBD1,.,TRBJ2-7,TRBV19,TGTGCCAGTAGTGGACGGACAGGGGGTACCTACGAGCAGTACTTC,CASSGRTGGTYEQYF
.,.,TRBJ2-3,TRBV5-4,TGTGCCAGCAGCCCAACTAGGGGCACAGATACGCAGTATTTT,CASSPTRGTDTQYF
.,.,TRBJ1-3,TRBV30,TGTGCCTGGAGGATGGGACTCTCTGGAAACACCATATATTTT,CAWRMGLSGNTIYF
.,.,TRBJ1-2,TRBV2,TGTGCCAGCAGTGCGGAGGGGTCTAACTATGGCTACACCTTC,CASSAEGSNYGYTF